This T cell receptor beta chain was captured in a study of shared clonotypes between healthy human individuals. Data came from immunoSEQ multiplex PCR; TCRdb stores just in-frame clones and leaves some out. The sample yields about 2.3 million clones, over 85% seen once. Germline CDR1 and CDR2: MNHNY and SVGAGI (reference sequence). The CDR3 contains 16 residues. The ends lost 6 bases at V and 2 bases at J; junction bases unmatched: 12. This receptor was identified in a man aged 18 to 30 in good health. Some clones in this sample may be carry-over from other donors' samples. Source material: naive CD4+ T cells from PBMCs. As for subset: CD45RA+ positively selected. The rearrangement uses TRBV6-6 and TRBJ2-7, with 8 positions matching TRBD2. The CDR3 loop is CASSSGSGSNAYEQYF. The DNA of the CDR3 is TGTGCCAGCAGCTCTGGGAGCGGGAGTAACGCCTACGAGCAGTACTTC.